This paragraph covers one TCR beta chain sequence. The target of this receptor is not known. Qualities for individual bases were not recorded, and no much larger clone is one base off. High-throughput TCR beta sequencing profiled peripheral blood CD8+ and CD4+ T cells from healthy donors, Susac syndrome patients and multiple sclerosis patients. The multiple sclerosis controls were treatment-naive patients whose relapsing-remitting disease, either stable or active, fulfilled the revised McDonald criteria. CD8+ TEMRA cells were enriched by FACS, while bulk CD8+ and CD4+ T cells were purified by magnetic negative isolation. Blood was drawn into EDTA tubes, processed within 24 hours, and PBMCs were isolated by density gradient centrifugation. PBMCs intended for TCR sequencing were cryopreserved in liquid nitrogen and thawed later in a water bath at 37 degrees C. The sorted or isolated CD4+, CD8+ and CD8+ TEMRA cells reached a purity of at least 90%.

The sample comes from a study of CD8 T cells in Susac syndrome (dated by TCRdb to between 2018 and 2020). Looking at the study overall: Whether CD8+ T cell activation and differentiation in Susac syndrome was antigen driven was tested using repertoire sequencing. The clonality of the CD8+ T cell repertoire was compared across about a dozen healthy donors, some 14 Susac syndrome patients and under 17 multiple sclerosis patients.

V and J lose 4 bases and 10 bases, and a span of 9 bases separates them. The germline V gene (reference sequence) supplies CDR1 SEHNR and CDR2 FQNEAQ. Counted from cysteine to phenylalanine, this CDR3 has 11 amino acids. Left in the record is the CDR3 DNA by itself, 33 bases read in frame from the first base. RNA was extracted with the RNeasy kit and roughly 0.5 to 1 ug was reverse transcribed using random hexamers. TCR beta CDR3 regions were amplified with the immunoSEQ multiplex PCR assay covering 54 Vbeta and 13 Jbeta segments. To correct PCR amplification bias, a synthetic template baseline was used for both primer optimization and computational correction. Under the source paper's analysis protocol: Reads were annotated to V, D and J genes per IMGT and analyzed with immunoSEQ Analyzer, keeping only productive sequences. Clonality was computed as one minus Shannon entropy normalized by log2 of the number of productive unique sequences. Public and private clones were assessed among the 100 most prevalent clones of each patient and control. Clones were defined as Susac-specific if absent from the healthy and MS cohorts, from some 1,000 published viral clones and from other ImmuneACCESS disease sequences. TCRdb passed the public sequencing reads through fastp at Q25 and MiXCR, retaining productive beta sequences. CDR3 protein duplicates are merged, each entry listing the most common genes and DNA. TCRdb, not the authors, supplied the V and J calls. In all, the sample holds 250,000 to 300,000 distinct CDR3 sequences, and around 84% of those were seen once. The ten largest account for 0.11% of the sample.

The paper's findings and limits, for the study overall: The number of individuals in the TCR sequencing and HLA analysis was acknowledged as relatively small.

The TCR comes from a human donor with multiple sclerosis. The receptor chain draws on TRBV7-9 and TRBJ2-3; perhaps TRBD2 is the D gene, with 5 bases matching. The material sequenced was CD8+ T cells from PBMCs. The nucleotide sequence reads TGTGCCAGCAGCTCGGAGGAGGCGCAGTATTTT. Its protein is CASSSEEAQYF.